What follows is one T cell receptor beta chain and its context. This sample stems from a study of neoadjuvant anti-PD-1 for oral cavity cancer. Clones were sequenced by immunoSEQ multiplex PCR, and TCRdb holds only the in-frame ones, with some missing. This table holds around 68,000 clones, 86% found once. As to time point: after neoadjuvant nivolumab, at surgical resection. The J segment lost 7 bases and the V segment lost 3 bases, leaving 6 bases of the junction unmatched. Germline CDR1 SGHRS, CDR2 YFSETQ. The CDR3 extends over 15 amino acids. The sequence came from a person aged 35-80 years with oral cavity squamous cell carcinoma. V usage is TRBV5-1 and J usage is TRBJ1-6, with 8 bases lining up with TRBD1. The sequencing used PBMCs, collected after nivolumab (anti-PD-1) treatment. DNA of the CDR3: TGCGCCAGCAGCTCCTCGGACAGGGAAAATTCACCCCTCCACTTT. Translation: CASSSSDRENSPLHF. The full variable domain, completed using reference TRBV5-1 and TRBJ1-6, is KAGVTQTPRYLIKTRGQQVTLSCSPISGHRSVSWYQQTPGQGLQFLFEYFSETQRNKGNFPGRFSGRQFSNSRSEMNVSTLELGDSALYLCASSSSDRENSPLHFGNGTRLTVT.